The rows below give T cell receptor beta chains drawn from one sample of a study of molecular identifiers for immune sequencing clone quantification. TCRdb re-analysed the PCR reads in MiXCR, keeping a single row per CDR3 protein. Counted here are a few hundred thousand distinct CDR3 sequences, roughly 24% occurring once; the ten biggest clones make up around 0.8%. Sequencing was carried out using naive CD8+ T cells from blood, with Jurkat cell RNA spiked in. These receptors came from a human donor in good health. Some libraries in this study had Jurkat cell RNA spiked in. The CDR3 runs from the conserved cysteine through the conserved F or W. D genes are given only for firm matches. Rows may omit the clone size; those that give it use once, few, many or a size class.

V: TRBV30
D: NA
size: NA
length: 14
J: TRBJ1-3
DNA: TGTGCCTGGGAGAGGGGGGCAATCGGAAACACCATATATTTT
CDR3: CAWERGAIGNTIYF

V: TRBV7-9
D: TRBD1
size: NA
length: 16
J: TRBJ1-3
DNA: TGTGCCAGCAGCTCAAGGGACAGGGGTTCTGGAAACACCATATATTTT
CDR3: CASSSRDRGSGNTIYF

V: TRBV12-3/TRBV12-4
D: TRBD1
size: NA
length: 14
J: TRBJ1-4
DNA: TGTGCCAGCAGCCTAAACAGGGGGCAAGGGGAACTGTTTTTT
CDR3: CASSLNRGQGELFF

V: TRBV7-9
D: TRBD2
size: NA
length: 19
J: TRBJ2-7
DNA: TGTGCCAGCAGCTCCTCCGGGACTAGCGGGATTCGGTCGGGGTACGAGCAGTACTTC
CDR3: CASSSSGTSGIRSGYEQYF

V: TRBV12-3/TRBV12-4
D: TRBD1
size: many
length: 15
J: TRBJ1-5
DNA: TGTGCCAGCAGTACCACCGGGACAGCCAATCAGCCCCAGCATTTT
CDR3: CASSTTGTANQPQHF

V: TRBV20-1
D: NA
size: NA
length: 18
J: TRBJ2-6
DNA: TGCAGTGCTAGGAAACCATCCGAACGGGACCGACGGGCCAACGTCCTGACTTTC
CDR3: CSARKPSERDRRANVLTF

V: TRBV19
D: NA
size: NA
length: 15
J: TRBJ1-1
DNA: TGTGCCAGTAGTATAACGGCCGGGGGAGCCACTGAAGCTTTCTTT
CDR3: CASSITAGGATEAFF

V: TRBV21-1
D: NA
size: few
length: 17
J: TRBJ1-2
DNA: TGTGCCAGCAGCATAAGAGGGAAAGGGGGCGACGACTATGGCTACACCTTC
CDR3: CASSIRGKGGDDYGYTF

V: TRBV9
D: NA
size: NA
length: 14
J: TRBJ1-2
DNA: TGTGCCAGCAGCGGGGGGATCCCGCCCTATGGCTACACCTTC
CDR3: CASSGGIPPYGYTF

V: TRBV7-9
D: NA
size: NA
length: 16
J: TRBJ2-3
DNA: TGTGCCAGCAGCCCCAAGGGAAAGGACCGCGAGTATACGCAGTATTTT
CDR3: CASSPKGKDREYTQYF

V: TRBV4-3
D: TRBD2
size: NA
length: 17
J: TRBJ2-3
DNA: TGCGCCAGCAGCCAGGGGTCGGAGCGGGGGGTGTTTTATACGCAGTATTTT
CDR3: CASSQGSERGVFYTQYF

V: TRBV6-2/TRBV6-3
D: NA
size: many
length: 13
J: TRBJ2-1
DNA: TGTGCCAGCACCGACGGGCAGAACAATGAGCAGTTCTTC
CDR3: CASTDGQNNEQFF

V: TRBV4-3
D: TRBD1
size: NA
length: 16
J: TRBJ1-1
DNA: TGCGCCAGCAGCCCTTGGTCGGGACAGGGCCTTACTGAAGCTTTCTTT
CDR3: CASSPWSGQGLTEAFF

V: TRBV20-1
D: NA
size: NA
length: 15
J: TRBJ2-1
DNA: TGCAGTGCTAGTCATTCGGCGGAACCCTACAATGAGCAGTTCTTC
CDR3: CSASHSAEPYNEQFF

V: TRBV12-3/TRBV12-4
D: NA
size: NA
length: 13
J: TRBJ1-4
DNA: TGTGCCAGCAGCTGGGAGCTTAATGAAAATCTGTTTTTT
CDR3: CASSWELNENLFF

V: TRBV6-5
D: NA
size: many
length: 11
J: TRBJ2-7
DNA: TGTGCCAGCAGTTTTCGGAACGAGCAGTACTTC
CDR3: CASSFRNEQYF

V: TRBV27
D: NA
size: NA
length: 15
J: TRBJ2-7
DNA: TGTGCCAGCAGTTTATCGCCCGGTGGGGATTACGAGCAGTACTTC
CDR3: CASSLSPGGDYEQYF

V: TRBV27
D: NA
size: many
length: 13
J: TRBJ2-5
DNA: TGTGCCAGCAGAGGTCTAATACAAGAGACCCAGTACTTC
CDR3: CASRGLIQETQYF

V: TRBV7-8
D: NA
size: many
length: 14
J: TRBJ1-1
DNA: TGTGCCAGCAGCTTAGCTTGGGGCGGCACTGAAGCTTTCTTT
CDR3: CASSLAWGGTEAFF

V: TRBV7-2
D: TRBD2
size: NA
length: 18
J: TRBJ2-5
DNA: TGTGCCAGCAGCTCAGGGGGGTTTCGCGGGGGGGCCCCAGAGACCCAGTACTTC
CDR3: CASSSGGFRGGAPETQYF

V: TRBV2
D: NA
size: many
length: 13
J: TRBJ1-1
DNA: TGTGCCAGCAGTGAATATGGTGTCACTGAAGCTTTCTTT
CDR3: CASSEYGVTEAFF

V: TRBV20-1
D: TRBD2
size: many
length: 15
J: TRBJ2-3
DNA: TGCAGTGCTAGAGTGTTAGCGGGGAGCACAGATACGCAGTATTTT
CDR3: CSARVLAGSTDTQYF

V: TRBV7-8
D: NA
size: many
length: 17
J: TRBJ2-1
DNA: TGTGCCAGCAGCTTAGCCCATCCCCGGGACACTGACAATGAGCAGTTCTTC
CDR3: CASSLAHPRDTDNEQFF

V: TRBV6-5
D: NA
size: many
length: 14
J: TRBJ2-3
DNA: TGTGCCAGCAGTTACTCGTACGGCACAGATACGCAGTATTTT
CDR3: CASSYSYGTDTQYF

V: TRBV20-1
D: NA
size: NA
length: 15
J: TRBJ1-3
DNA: TGCAGTGCTAGGGACGCAGGGGTGGCGGGAAACACCATATATTTT
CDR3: CSARDAGVAGNTIYF

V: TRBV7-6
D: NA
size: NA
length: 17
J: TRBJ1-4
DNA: TGTGCCAGCAGCCTACTCGCGGAGAGGGGTCCTGGTGAAAAACTGTTTTTT
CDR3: CASSLLAERGPGEKLFF

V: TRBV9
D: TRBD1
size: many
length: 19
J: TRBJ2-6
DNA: TGTGCCAGCAGCCGTAATCCGGGACAGGCAACCTCTGGGGCCAACGTCCTGACTTTC
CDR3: CASSRNPGQATSGANVLTF

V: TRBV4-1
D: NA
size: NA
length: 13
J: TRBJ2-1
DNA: TGCGCCAGCAGCTTAGTCATTGGTAATGAGCAGTTCTTC
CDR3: CASSLVIGNEQFF

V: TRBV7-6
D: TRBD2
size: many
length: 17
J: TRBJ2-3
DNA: TGTGCCAGCAGCTTAGATAGTGCGGGGGGGCCATGGGATACGCAGTATTTT
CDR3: CASSLDSAGGPWDTQYF

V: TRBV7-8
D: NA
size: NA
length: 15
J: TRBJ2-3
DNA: TGTGCCAGCAGCTTCGGGACTCTGAACACAGATACGCAGTATTTT
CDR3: CASSFGTLNTDTQYF

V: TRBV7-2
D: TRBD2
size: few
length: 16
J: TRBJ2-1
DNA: TGTGCCAGCAGCTTAGCGGACGGGGGGGCCAAGCTTGAGCAGTTCTTC
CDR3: CASSLADGGAKLEQFF

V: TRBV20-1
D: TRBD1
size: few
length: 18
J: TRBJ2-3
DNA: TGCAGTGCTAGAACCACCGGGACAGGGGCACCTAGCACAGATACGCAGTATTTT
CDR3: CSARTTGTGAPSTDTQYF

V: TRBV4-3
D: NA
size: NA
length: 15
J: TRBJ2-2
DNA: TGCGCCAGCAGCCCTGCAAAAGCGAACACCGGGGAGCTGTTTTTT
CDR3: CASSPAKANTGELFF

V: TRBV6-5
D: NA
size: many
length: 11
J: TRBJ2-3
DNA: TGTGCCATCCCCTCTAGGGATACGCAGTATTTT
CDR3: CAIPSRDTQYF

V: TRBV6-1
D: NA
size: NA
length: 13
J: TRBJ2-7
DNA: TGTGCCAGCAACCAATGGGTTTACTACGAGCAGTACTTC
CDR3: CASNQWVYYEQYF

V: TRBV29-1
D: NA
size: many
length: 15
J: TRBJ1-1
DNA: TGCAGCGTTGTCGGGGGGCCCCAATTAAACACTGAAGCTTTCTTT
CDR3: CSVVGGPQLNTEAFF

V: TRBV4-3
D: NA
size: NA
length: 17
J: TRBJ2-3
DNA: TGCGCCAGCAGCCAAGACAGGGGCAGGATAAGCACAGATACGCAGTATTTT
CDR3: CASSQDRGRISTDTQYF

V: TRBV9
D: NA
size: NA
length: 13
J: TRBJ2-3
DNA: TGTGCCAGCTGCCCAGGTGGAACAGATACGCAGTATTTT
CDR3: CASCPGGTDTQYF

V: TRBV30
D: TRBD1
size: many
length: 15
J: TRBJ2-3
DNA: TGTGCCTTAAGTGGGACAGGGATTAGCACAGATACGCAGTATTTT
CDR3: CALSGTGISTDTQYF

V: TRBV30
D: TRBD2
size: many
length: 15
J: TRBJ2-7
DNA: TGTGCCTGGAGTGTACTCGCGGGAGCAGCCTACGAGCAGTACTTC
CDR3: CAWSVLAGAAYEQYF

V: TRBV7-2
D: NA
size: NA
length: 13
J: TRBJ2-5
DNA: TGTGCCAGCAGAGCCGGGACCCAAGAGGCCCAGTACTTC
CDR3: CASRAGTQEAQYF